Listed below are T cell receptor beta chains from one sample, sequenced in a study of CD8 T cells in ankylosing spondylitis. TCRdb re-called the 5' RACE reads with MiXCR, one entry per CDR3 protein. This sample yields 250,000 to 400,000 distinct CDR3 sequences, of which approximately 10% are seen a single time; around 8.4% belongs to the top ten. The sample taken for sequencing was blood, either unsorted or a sorted T cell fraction (not recorded which). The receptors derive from a female donor with ankylosing spondylitis or in good health (not recorded which). The CDR3 runs from the conserved cysteine through the conserved F or W. A D gene is named only where the DNA matches it firmly. Only some rows state a clone size, as once, few, many or a class for expanded clones.

V: TRBV29-1; D: .; size: .; J: TRBJ2-5; CDR3: CSGHGTFQETQYF; DNA: TGCAGCGGACATGGGACATTCCAAGAGACCCAGTACTTC
V: TRBV9; D: .; size: many; J: TRBJ2-1; CDR3: CASSVLDLSYNEQFF; DNA: TGTGCCAGCAGCGTCCTAGATTTATCCTACAATGAGCAGTTCTTC
V: TRBV7-2; D: .; size: few; J: TRBJ2-5; CDR3: CASSLSGGGIQETQYF; DNA: TGTGCCAGCAGCTTATCAGGGGGAGGGATACAAGAGACCCAGTACTTC
V: TRBV7-9; D: TRBD2; size: few; J: TRBJ2-3; CDR3: CASSLLAGATDTQYF; DNA: TGTGCCAGTTCCCTTCTAGCGGGAGCGACAGATACGCAGTATTTT
V: TRBV20-1; D: .; size: many; J: TRBJ2-1; CDR3: CSARTGFTYNEQFF; DNA: TGCAGTGCTCGTACAGGGTTCACCTACAATGAGCAGTTCTTC
V: TRBV28; D: TRBD1; size: .; J: TRBJ1-2; CDR3: CASSFSFGGTGNYGYTF; DNA: TGTGCCAGCAGTTTTAGTTTTGGGGGGACAGGGAACTATGGCTACACCTTC
V: TRBV27; D: TRBD1; size: many; J: TRBJ2-1; CDR3: CASSPTGNSYNEQFF; DNA: TGTGCCAGCAGTCCGACAGGGAACTCCTACAATGAGCAGTTCTTC
V: TRBV24-1; D: .; size: many; J: TRBJ2-3; CDR3: CATSRSGRSADTQYF; DNA: TGTGCCACCAGTCGCAGCGGGCGGAGCGCAGATACGCAGTATTTT
V: TRBV28; D: TRBD1; size: many; J: TRBJ2-3; CDR3: CASSLVYRGRAGGTDTQYF; DNA: TGTGCCAGCAGTTTAGTCTACAGGGGGCGGGCGGGAGGCACAGATACGCAGTATTTT
V: TRBV28; D: .; size: many; J: TRBJ2-2; CDR3: CASSFRGINTGELFF; DNA: TGTGCCAGCAGTTTTCGCGGGATCAACACCGGGGAGCTGTTTTTT
V: TRBV7-2; D: .; size: few; J: TRBJ1-5; CDR3: CASSLSIDQPQHF; DNA: TGTGCCAGCAGCTTAAGTATTGATCAGCCCCAGCATTTT
V: TRBV27; D: .; size: .; J: TRBJ2-2; CDR3: CASSLSSRANTGELFF; DNA: TGTGCCAGCAGTTTATCGTCCAGGGCGAACACCGGGGAGCTGTTTTTT
V: TRBV28; D: .; size: many; J: TRBJ2-3; CDR3: CASSLPGSGTDTQYF; DNA: TGTGCCAGCAGTTTACCGGGATCGGGCACAGATACGCAGTATTTT
V: TRBV11-1; D: TRBD2; size: few; J: TRBJ2-1; CDR3: CASSFPRGRGTSGREANEQFF; DNA: TGTGCCAGCAGCTTCCCTAGGGGCCGAGGGACTAGCGGGAGAGAGGCAAATGAGCAGTTCTTC
V: TRBV4-3; D: .; size: .; J: TRBJ2-7; CDR3: CASSLTPTNEQYF; DNA: TGCGCCAGCAGCCTCACCCCCACCAACGAGCAGTACTTC
V: TRBV12-3/TRBV12-4; D: TRBD1; size: many; J: TRBJ2-3; CDR3: CASSPQGAGDTQYF; DNA: TGTGCCAGCAGTCCCCAGGGGGCAGGAGATACGCAGTATTTT
V: TRBV5-1; D: .; size: many; J: TRBJ2-5; CDR3: CASSLVGRSQETQYF; DNA: TGCGCCAGCAGCTTGGTGGGGCGCTCCCAAGAGACCCAGTACTTC
V: TRBV10-3; D: .; size: few; J: TRBJ2-5; CDR3: CAIRGQGVETQYF; DNA: TGTGCCATCAGAGGACAAGGGGTTGAGACCCAGTACTTC
V: TRBV6-1; D: .; size: many; J: TRBJ2-3; CDR3: CASRGRGSSTDTQYF; DNA: TGTGCCAGCAGGGGCCGTGGCTCTTCCACAGATACGCAGTATTTT
V: TRBV6-5; D: .; size: many; J: TRBJ1-5; CDR3: CASSYRGGNQPQHF; DNA: TGTGCCAGCAGTTACCGCGGGGGAAATCAGCCCCAGCATTTT
V: TRBV6-1; D: .; size: many; J: TRBJ1-1; CDR3: CASSDAQNTEAFF; DNA: TGTGCCAGCAGTGACGCACAGAACACTGAAGCTTTCTTT
V: TRBV7-2; D: .; size: few; J: TRBJ2-2; CDR3: CASSPRQTNTGELFF; DNA: TGTGCCAGCAGCCCTCGACAGACGAACACCGGGGAGCTGTTTTTT
V: TRBV20-1; D: TRBD2; size: few; J: TRBJ2-1; CDR3: CSASATSGGGYNEQFF; DNA: TGCAGTGCTAGTGCGACTAGCGGGGGGGGTTACAATGAGCAGTTCTTC
V: TRBV28; D: TRBD2; size: few; J: TRBJ2-1; CDR3: CASSSGLADEQFF; DNA: TGTGCCAGCAGTTCGGGACTAGCGGATGAGCAGTTCTTC
V: TRBV7-2; D: .; size: many; J: TRBJ1-2; CDR3: CASSTYEGLLYGYTF; DNA: TGTGCCAGCAGCACCTACGAGGGACTCCTCTATGGCTACACCTTC
V: TRBV6-2/TRBV6-3; D: .; size: .; J: TRBJ2-3; CDR3: CASSYAQKGPSTDTQYF; DNA: TGTGCCAGCAGTTACGCGCAAAAGGGTCCCAGCACAGATACGCAGTATTTT
V: TRBV7-9; D: .; size: .; J: TRBJ2-5; CDR3: CASSAGQTLQETQYF; DNA: TGTGCCAGCTCCGCGGGACAGACGCTCCAAGAGACCCAGTACTTC
V: TRBV20-1; D: .; size: many; J: TRBJ2-5; CDR3: CSAYFSGPETQYF; DNA: TGCAGTGCCTACTTCTCAGGGCCAGAGACCCAGTACTTC
V: TRBV24-1; D: .; size: .; J: TRBJ2-2; CDR3: CATSATGLTGELFF; DNA: TGTGCCACCAGTGCTACAGGGCTCACCGGGGAGCTGTTTTTT
V: TRBV20-1; D: .; size: many; J: TRBJ1-5; CDR3: CSARDLITDSNQPQHF; DNA: TGCAGTGCTAGAGATCTAATTACAGACTCTAATCAGCCCCAGCATTTT
V: TRBV28; D: .; size: few; J: TRBJ1-5; CDR3: CASSPRQITPNQPQHF; DNA: TGTGCCAGCAGCCCAAGACAAATCACTCCCAATCAGCCCCAGCATTTT
V: TRBV18; D: .; size: .; J: TRBJ1-6; CDR3: CASSPGDNSPLHF; DNA: TGTGCCAGCTCACCAGGGGATAATTCACCCCTCCACTTT
V: TRBV19; D: .; size: few; J: TRBJ2-4; CDR3: CASSGRAEDIQYF; DNA: TGTGCCAGTAGTGGACGGGCCGAGGACATTCAGTACTTC